The clone carrying this T cell receptor beta chain was counted many times. This CDR3 spans 15 amino acids. Germline CDR1 reads SGHTA; CDR2 reads FQGTGA. Trimming took 4 bases from V and 1 from J, leaving 13 bases between them. The data derive from a study of Graves' ophthalmopathy and Graves' hyperthyroidism. The overall study: Before any treatment, peripheral blood was taken at the initial diagnosis.

Clinicians made diagnoses from clinical symptoms, serum thyroxine, TRAb, thyroid ultrasound and orbital computed tomography. RNA transcripts yielded amplified TCR beta CDR3 regions. Amplification began with first-round RT-PCR using HTBI primers, then second-round multiplex PCR was performed. In TCRdb, the multiplex PCR reads were re-called with MiXCR into one record per CDR3 protein. The sample holds some 400,000 distinct CDR3 sequences, around 18% seen once. The receptor's source is a woman under 30 with Graves' ophthalmopathy. This chain uses TRBV7-3 with TRBJ2-5; D tentatively fits TRBD1 or TRBD2 (6 bases each). Material for sequencing was peripheral blood. Here the CDR3 reads CASSSGGRLQETQYF. The DNA for the CDR3 is TGTGCCAGCAGCTCCGGGGGCAGGCTCCAAGAGACCCAGTACTTC.